The source of this T cell receptor (beta chain) is a study of blood T cell repertoires in COVID-19. In the study overall: Italy, Spain and the United States were the sources of the convalescent and acute COVID-19 samples. PBMCs, B-cell-depleted T cells, or T cells were the source of the cDNA or gDNA that made up the material.

Authors' analysis steps: Amplifying reference gene primers gave estimates of nucleated cell counts. Sequencing used immunoSEQ multiplex PCR; TCRdb keeps in-frame clones, though not all of them. The V and J calls and clone size come from that table; D and trimming were worked out from the DNA. The repertoire holds fewer than 250,000 clones, 75% to 90% seen once, with 2% to 3% in the top ten. V lost 3 bases and J lost 1; bases outside the gene matches: 4. The CDR3 contains 16 residues. The germline gives CDR1 SGHNT, CDR2 YYREEE (reference sequence). The TCR comes from a woman aged 70-85 years with active or convalescent COVID-19. Sequencing input: peripheral blood. The chain uses TRBV5-4 and TRBJ1-1, with 12 nucleotides matching TRBD1. CDR3 loop: CASSSRDRGPNTEAFF. As DNA, the CDR3 is TGTGCCAGCAGCTCCCGGGACAGGGGGCCGAACACTGAAGCTTTCTTT.